The clone carrying this T cell receptor (beta chain) appeared a few times. Its antigen is currently unknown. Once RNA had been extracted, it was reverse transcribed into cDNA to act as the sequencing template. Sequenced by immunoSEQ multiplex PCR; TCRdb stores in-frame clones only, minus some. The sample holds approximately 58,000 clones, roughly 47% seen once. This CDR3 is built from 10 residues. The germline gives CDR1 SQVTM, CDR2 ANQGSEA. V was pared by 6 bases and J by 11 bases, with 4 bases of the junction left unmatched. The data originate from a study of CD8+ T cells in alopecia areata. In alopecia areata patients, both lesional scalp punch biopsies and peripheral blood were collected. Study-wide findings and caveats: Mice showed TCR sharing more clearly than patients did, possibly owing to HLA. Scalp sequencing also captures normal skin's resident alphabeta T cells.

Sequencing input: NKG2D-low CD8+ T cells sorted from blood. The chain employs TRBV29-1 and TRBJ2-3, with TRBD1 matching 8 bases. The receptor comes from a human donor with alopecia areata. The CDR3 here is CSVTGGMQYF. In nucleotides, the CDR3 is TGCAGCGTCACAGGGGGGATGCAGTATTTT.